The 18 T cell receptor beta chains below were found in one sample sequenced in a study of blood T cell repertoires in COVID-19. TCRdb's copy holds only in-frame clones and misses some; the assay was immunoSEQ multiplex PCR. The sample has 100,000 to 150,000 clones, roughly 90% seen once. Sequencing was done on a sample of peripheral blood. The receptor set was obtained from a man in his 70s with active COVID-19.

CDR3 bases: TGTGCCAGCAGCTTCTCCGGGACAGTGAGCTCCTACGAGCAGTACTTC. It is translated as CASSFSGTVSSYEQYF. The rearrangement links TRBV7-9 to TRBJ2-7; TRBD1 aligns across 7 bases. V lost 3 bases, J lost 0 bases, and 8 bases stayed unmatched. Germline V CDR1 and CDR2: SEHNR, FQNEAQ (reference sequence). This CDR3 is built from 16 residues.

The chain has TRBV6-5 and TRBJ2-1, with 10 bases aligning to TRBD1. Germline V gene sequence: CDR1 MNHEY, CDR2 SVGAGI. The CDR3 contains 15 residues. Unmatched junction bases numbered 2, after V lost 6 bases and J lost 0 bases. The CDR3 region is CASSRTGGSYNEQFF. CDR3 DNA: TGTGCCAGCAGCCGGACAGGGGGCTCCTACAATGAGCAGTTCTTC.

The CDR3, as DNA: TGTGCCAGCAGTCTACAGGGGAGATATCAGCCCCAGCATTTT. This sequence encodes CASSLQGRYQPQHF. The chain employs TRBV6-2 or TRBV6-3 and TRBJ1-5, with 7 bases matching TRBD1. The CDR3 consists of 14 residues. Germline assignment: CDR1 MNHEY and CDR2 SVGEGT. V dropped 5 bases and J dropped 5; count of bases not matched to a gene: 6.

The chain recombines TRBV18 with TRBJ2-6, with D tentatively TRBD1 (6 bases). Looked up from germline, CDR1 is KGHSH and CDR2 is LQKENI. This CDR3 has 14 residues. Trimming shortened V by 6 bases and J by 4 bases, and 10 bases separated the two germline ends. DNA for the CDR3: TGTGCCAGCTCGCAGGGGTTAGGGGCCAACGTCCTGACTTTC. Amino acids: CASSQGLGANVLTF.

The genes are TRBV7-2 and TRBJ2-1, with D perhaps matching TRBD2 (5 bases). The CDR3 has 14 amino acids. From germline, CDR1 is SGHTA and CDR2 FQGNSA. Trimming removed 1 base from V and 6 bases from J, with 10 bases in between. DNA for the CDR3: TGTGCCAGCAGCTTAGGTGGCGGGCCCAATGAGCAGTTCTTC. The encoded protein is CASSLGGGPNEQFF. Full variable domain (rest looked up from reference TRBV7-2 and TRBJ2-1): GAGVSQSPSNKVTEKGKDVELRCDPISGHTALYWYRQSLGQGLEFLIYFQGNSAPDKSGLPSDRFSAERTGGSVSTLTIQRTQQEDSAVYLCASSLGGGPNEQFFGPGTRLTVL.

This chain connects TRBV11-2 to TRBJ2-5; 7 bases match TRBD2. The ends lost 0 bases at V and 1 base at J; junction bases unmatched: 11. The CDR3 totals 18 residues. Germline assignment: CDR1 SGHAT and CDR2 FQNNGV. The CDR3 region is CASSLDRAVAGRQETQYF. The CDR3 nucleotides read TGTGCCAGCAGCTTAGATAGGGCGGTAGCGGGCCGCCAAGAGACCCAGTACTTC. The variable domain in full, with the rest retrieved from reference TRBV11-2 and TRBJ2-5, is EAGVAQSPRYKIIEKRQSVAFWCNPISGHATLYWYQQILGQGPKLLIQFQNNGVVDDSQLPKDRFSAERLKGVDSTLKIQPAKLEDSAVYLCASSLDRAVAGRQETQYFGPGTRLLVL.

The chain combines TRBV18 with TRBJ2-7, with TRBD2 matching 10 bases. This CDR3 is 15 amino acids long. The V segment lost 0 bases and the J segment 3 bases; nucleotides outside the gene matches: 2. Germline V gives CDR1 KGHSH, CDR2 LQKENI. The CDR3 here is CASSPPRLAGYEQYF. CDR3 in DNA: TGTGCCAGCTCACCACCGCGACTAGCGGGCTACGAGCAGTACTTC.

The chain combines TRBV4-1 with TRBJ1-3; 8 bases are a match to TRBD1. CDR3 length: 17 residues. The ends lost 4 bases at V and 0 bases at J; junction bases unmatched: 8. Germline CDR1 is MGHRA and CDR2 is YSYEKL. CDR3 loop: CASSPGDRKSSGNTIYF. The CDR3 DNA reads TGCGCCAGCAGCCCTGGGGACAGGAAGAGCTCTGGAAACACCATATATTTT.

This sequence joins TRBV27 and TRBJ2-7; TRBD2 matches at 11 bases. Germline lookup yields CDR1 MNHEY and CDR2 SMNVEV (reference sequence). Unmatched junction bases numbered 7, after V lost 4 bases and J lost 2 bases. The CDR3 is 16 amino acids. The chain's CDR3 is CASSSPGLAETYEQYF. The CDR3 nucleotides are TGTGCCAGCAGTTCCCCGGGACTAGCGGAGACCTACGAGCAGTACTTC.

The chain uses TRBV7-3 and TRBJ2-5; maybe TRBD2 (5 bases). The CDR3 is 12 residues long. V lost 5 bases and J lost 4, with 8 bases in between. CDR1 is SGHTA and CDR2 is FQGTGA in the germline V gene. Here the CDR3 reads CASSRGRETQYF. The CDR3 nucleotides read TGTGCCAGCAGCCGAGGGAGAGAGACCCAGTACTTC.

J is TRBJ2-1 and V is TRBV14; D gene unclear. V was cut by 4 bases and J by 9 bases, with 22 bases left in between. The CDR3 length is 16 residues. Germline V gene lookup returns CDR1 SGHDN and CDR2 FVKESK. In DNA form, the CDR3 reads TGTGCCAGCAGCCCCTTTGGCGTCGGGTTCGTTAGTGAGCAGTTCTTC. This translates into CASSPFGVGFVSEQFF.

The chain uses TRBV20-1 and TRBJ1-1, with D tentatively TRBD1 (6 bases). Trimming pared 6 bases from V and 5 bases from J, leaving 13 bases between. The length of the CDR3 is 12 residues. The V gene's germline CDR1 is DFQATT and CDR2 SNEGSKA (reference sequence). CDR3 region: CSASGQRTEAFF. CDR3 DNA: TGCAGTGCCAGTGGACAGAGAACTGAAGCTTTCTTT.

The chain's CDR3 is CASSQVPNQPQHF. CDR3 DNA sequence: TGTGCCAGCAGCCAAGTTCCTAATCAGCCCCAGCATTTT. The rearrangement joins TRBV4-2 to TRBJ1-5; D is unresolved. The ends were cut back, 1 base at V and 4 bases at J, with 5 bases in the middle. Germline CDR1 reads LGHNA; CDR2 reads YNFKEQ. This CDR3 contains 13 residues.

The chain has TRBV4-1 and TRBJ1-2; D might be TRBD1 (5 bases). V lost 4 bases to trimming and J lost 4 bases, with 7 bases between them. This CDR3 is built from 12 residues. The germline gives CDR1 MGHRA, CDR2 YSYEKL. The CDR3 is CASSPQGYGYTF. CDR3 in DNA: TGCGCCAGCAGCCCTCAGGGCTATGGCTACACCTTC.

The chain carries TRBV12-5 and TRBJ2-5; D might be TRBD2 (5 bases). This CDR3 is built from 16 residues. The V gene lost 0 bases and the J gene lost 5 bases, with 16 bases spanning the gap. The germline CDR1 and CDR2 sequences are LGHNT and FRNRAP. CDR3 in DNA: TGTGCTAGTGGTTTGGTACGATCGGAGGACCTGGAGACCCAGTACTTC. The encoded protein is CASGLVRSEDLETQYF.

The chain uses TRBV7-8 and TRBJ2-2; D is possibly TRBD1 (6 bases). V was pared by 8 bases and J by 3 bases, with 10 bases between. This CDR3 has 13 residues. Germline V gene lookup returns CDR1 SGHVS and CDR2 FQNEAQ. As DNA, the CDR3 is TGTGCCAGCCACAGGGCGGACACCGGGGAGCTGTTTTTT. This gives the protein CASHRADTGELFF. The whole variable domain, remainder taken from reference TRBV7-8 and TRBJ2-2, is GAGVSQSPRYKVAKRGQDVALRCDPISGHVSLFWYQQALGQGPEFLTYFQNEAQLDKSGLPSDRFFAERPEGSVSTLKIQRTQQEDSAVYLCASHRADTGELFFGEGSRLTVL.

Points on this clone: Other DNA sequences in the same sample also yield this CDR3. The rearrangement uses TRBV5-1 and TRBJ1-5; D is possibly TRBD1 (5 bases). Germline-derived CDR1 and CDR2 are SGHRS and YFSETQ. Trimming shortened V by 0 bases and J by 2 bases, and 6 bases separated the two germline ends. The CDR3 has 14 amino acids. This CDR3 reads CASSLEGGNQPQHF. The CDR3 nucleotides read TGCGCCAGCAGCTTGGAAGGGGGCAATCAGCCCCAGCATTTT.

CDR3: CASGGEGHNTQYF. In DNA, the CDR3 is TGTGCCAGCGGGGGGGAGGGACACAATACGCAGTATTTT. The V and J genes are TRBV2 and TRBJ2-3; D may be TRBD2 (7 bases). The V gene's germline CDR1 is SNHLY and CDR2 FYNNEI. CDR3 length equals 13 residues. V was cut by 8 bases and J by 7 bases, with 16 bases left in between.